These 32 T cell receptor beta chains share one sample of origin, sequenced in a study of blood T cell repertoires in COVID-19. Sequencing was performed with immunoSEQ multiplex PCR; in TCRdb, only in-frame clones are kept and a portion is missing. The sample has about 22,000 clones; 75% to 90% are singletons. The source material was peripheral blood. These receptors all come from a man of 80 years or more with active or convalescent COVID-19.

V usage is TRBV2 and J usage is TRBJ2-5, with TRBD2 matching over 10 bases. Germline values: CDR1 SNHLY, CDR2 FYNNEI. The CDR3 extends over 14 amino acids. V shed 8 bases, J shed 1 base, and the junction held 4 bases outside the gene matches. The CDR3 DNA follows: TGTGCCAGCGAAGCGGGGGGGATCCAAGAGACCCAGTACTTC. Residues: CASEAGGIQETQYF.

The J gene is TRBJ2-1, the V gene TRBV7-9; maybe TRBD1 (6 bases). V lost 6 bases, J lost 13 bases, and 13 bases lay in between. This CDR3 comprises 11 residues. CDR1 and CDR2 from the germline V gene are SEHNR and FQNEAQ (reference sequence). CDR3 nucleotide sequence: TGTGCCAGCAGTACAGGGATATCTCAGTTCTTC. Residues: CASSTGISQFF.

The V and J genes are TRBV18 and TRBJ2-7; 7 bases align to TRBD2. This CDR3 is 15 amino acids long. Per the germline V gene, CDR1 is KGHSH and CDR2 is LQKENI. The J segment lost 5 bases and the V segment lost 3 bases, leaving 10 bases of the junction unmatched. Written as DNA, the CDR3 is TGTGCCAGCTCACCTAGGGCTAGCGGCATAAACGAGCAGTACTTC. Its protein product is CASSPRASGINEQYF.

The J gene is TRBJ2-5, the V gene TRBV5-1, with 9 bases fitting TRBD1. After removal of 7 bases from V and 1 base from J, the junction contained 11 bases not matched to a gene. Germline lookup yields CDR1 SGHRS and CDR2 YFSETQ. This CDR3 has 16 residues. CDR3 region: CASSNRDRVPQETQYF. The CDR3 DNA is TGCGCCAGCTCTAACCGGGACAGGGTACCCCAAGAGACCCAGTACTTC.

The rearrangement links TRBV30 to TRBJ2-3, with D possibly being TRBD2 (6 bases). Germline V gene data show CDR1 as GTSNPN and CDR2 as SVGIG (reference sequence). The CDR3 has 12 residues. The V gene lost 1 base and the J gene lost 8 bases, with 10 bases spanning the gap. CDR3 sequence reads: CAWSATSSTQYF. The CDR3 DNA reads as TGTGCCTGGAGTGCGACTAGTTCTACGCAGTATTTT.

This chain links TRBV4-1 with TRBJ2-2, with 11 nucleotides matching TRBD2. Trimming removed 1 base from V and 0 bases from J; junction bases left unmatched: 1. The V gene's germline CDR1 is MGHRA and CDR2 YSYEKL. The length of the CDR3 is 17 residues. DNA of the CDR3: TGCGCCAGCAGCCAAGGGACTAGCGGGCCGAACACCGGGGAGCTGTTTTTT. Its protein product is CASSQGTSGPNTGELFF.

This clone has only one observation. The rearrangement links TRBV7-2 to TRBJ2-7; tentatively, D is TRBD2 (5 bases). Trimming cost V 1 base and J 0 bases, with 13 bases left between them. The germline V gene has CDR1 SGHTA and CDR2 FQGNSA. CDR3 length equals 16 residues. The CDR3 here is CASSLVSGISSYEQYF. The CDR3 region has the DNA TGTGCCAGCAGCTTAGTTTCCGGGATCAGCTCCTACGAGCAGTACTTC.

This clone was counted only a few times. This rearrangement joins TRBV11-2 to TRBJ2-2, with a possible D match to TRBD1 (6 bases). The CDR3 is made up of 14 amino acids. Between the trimmed V and J ends, which lost 0 bases and 6 bases, there was a span of 8 bases. The V gene's germline CDR1 is SGHAT and CDR2 FQNNGV. CDR3 sequence (DNA): TGTGCCAGCAGCTTAGAGCCAGGGGCCGGGGAGCTGTTTTTT. Translation gives CASSLEPGAGELFF.

In DNA form, the CDR3 reads TGTGCCAGCAGAAAGTGGACAAAGGACGAGGCTGAAGCTTTCTTT. This codes for CASRKWTKDEAEAFF. The rearrangement joins TRBV6-6 to TRBJ1-1; tentatively, D is TRBD1 (5 bases). Trimming took off 6 bases at V and 6 bases at J, with 20 bases between the two ends. Germline V gene lookup returns CDR1 MNHNY and CDR2 SVGAGI (reference sequence). The CDR3 spans 15 residues.

The chain is built from TRBV5-4 and TRBJ1-2; 10 nucleotides match TRBD1. The CDR3 loop spans 15 amino acids. The trim removed 9 bases at V and 4 bases at J, leaving 12 bases unmatched. Per the germline V gene, CDR1 is SGHNT and CDR2 is YYREEE (reference sequence). CDR3: CATAPGTGVGYGYTF. CDR3 DNA: TGTGCCACAGCCCCCGGGACAGGGGTAGGCTATGGCTACACCTTC.

The chain links TRBV7-2 to TRBJ1-3; no definite D call. CDR1 and CDR2 (germline): SGHTA, FQGNSA. The CDR3 has 15 residues. Trimming took 2 bases from V and 0 from J, leaving 8 bases between them. This CDR3 is CASSLFEASGNTIYF. The CDR3 DNA is TGTGCCAGCAGCTTATTCGAGGCCTCTGGAAACACCATATATTTT.

This chain connects TRBV5-1 to TRBJ2-2, with D hard to call. The V gene's germline CDR1 is SGHRS and CDR2 YFSETQ. CDR3 length equals 16 residues. Deletions cut 4 bases from V and 2 bases from J, with 15 bases between. The CDR3 spells CASSLTPNSNTGELFF. CDR3 DNA sequence: TGCGCCAGCAGCCTCACCCCGAACAGTAACACCGGGGAGCTGTTTTTT.

V usage is TRBV6-6 and J usage is TRBJ2-3; 14 nucleotides match TRBD2. The CDR3 sequence is 18 residues long. Trimming took 5 bases from V and 4 from J; bases not matched to a gene: 11. Germline loops: CDR1 MNHNY, CDR2 SVGAGI (reference sequence). Here the CDR3 DNA reads TGTGCCAGCAGTCGTCCCGGGACTAGCGGGAGTTCCCCAGATACGCAGTATTTT. Translated, it gives CASSRPGTSGSSPDTQYF.

Relative to its sample, this clone is medium-sized. V gene TRBV6-5 combines with J gene TRBJ1-2, with D possibly being TRBD1 (6 bases). The CDR3 sequence is 13 residues long. The germline CDR1 and CDR2 sequences are MNHEY and SVGAGI. V dropped 2 bases and J dropped 9 bases, with 13 bases sitting between them. The chain's CDR3 is CASSYQGSASYTF. The CDR3 DNA sequence: TGTGCCAGCAGTTACCAGGGGTCAGCAAGCTACACCTTC.

V usage is TRBV6-1 and J usage is TRBJ1-2; D unresolved. The CDR3 spans 13 residues. The germline V gene has CDR1 MNHNS and CDR2 SASEGT. V shed 2 bases and J shed 4 bases, with 8 bases lying between them. In DNA, the CDR3 is TGTGCCAGCAGTGAACTGGGCGTCTATGGCTACACCTTC. It yields the protein CASSELGVYGYTF.

This CDR3 is CASGLVQDQPQHF. In DNA, the CDR3 is TGTGCTAGTGGTTTGGTACAAGATCAGCCCCAGCATTTT. This rearrangement joins TRBV12-5 to TRBJ1-5, with D unresolved. The CDR3 runs 13 residues. CDR1 is LGHNT and CDR2 is FRNRAP in the germline V gene. V was clipped by 0 bases and J by 5 bases, with 5 bases between them.

As regards this clone: Other DNA variants within this sample encode the same CDR3. J is TRBJ2-2 and V is TRBV5-1; the match to TRBD2 covers 15 bases. Trimming removed 4 bases from V and 5 bases from J; junction bases left unmatched: 6. This CDR3 has 17 residues. The V gene's germline CDR1 is SGHRS and CDR2 YFSETQ. DNA of the CDR3: TGCGCCAGCAGCCCCGGACTAGCGGGGGGGCTGACCGGGGAGCTGTTTTTT. This encodes CASSPGLAGGLTGELFF.

CDR3 bases: TGTGCCAGCAGCCCAACCGGGACTTCCCTCTACAATGAGCAGTTCTTC. As protein: CASSPTGTSLYNEQFF. The chain joins TRBV3-1 (or the pseudogene TRBV3-2) to TRBJ2-1, with D possibly TRBD2 on 6 matching bases. Trimming stripped 4 bases from V and 3 bases from J, with 16 bases between. Germline V gene sequence: CDR1 LGHDT, CDR2 YNNKEL (reference sequence). The CDR3 is 16 amino acids.

J is TRBJ2-3 and V is TRBV15; TRBD2 is a possible D gene (6 bases). Germline lookup yields CDR1 LNHNV and CDR2 YYDKDF (reference sequence). This CDR3 spans 16 amino acids. V lost 2 bases, J lost 0 bases, and 12 bases lay in between. CDR3 in DNA: TGTGCCACCAGCAGATCGAGCGGGCCCAGCACAGATACGCAGTATTTT. Its translation: CATSRSSGPSTDTQYF.

This clone was observed a handful of times. The CDR3 region is CASSILGTSNEQFF. Here the CDR3 DNA reads TGTGCCAGCTCAATCCTAGGGACTAGCAATGAGCAGTTCTTC. The chain carries TRBV18 and TRBJ2-1; 8 bases match TRBD2. The CDR3 length is 14 residues. Germline V gene lookup returns CDR1 KGHSH and CDR2 LQKENI. Unmatched junction bases numbered 6, after V lost 5 bases and J lost 6 bases.

J is TRBJ1-5 and V is TRBV2; TRBD1 matches 7 bases. The CDR3 is 15 amino acids. Trimming took 6 bases from V and 3 from J; bases not matched to a gene: 8. Germline loops: CDR1 SNHLY, CDR2 FYNNEI. DNA of the CDR3: TGTGCCAGCAGAGGCACAGGGGACCCCAATCAGCCCCAGCATTTT. The encoded protein is CASRGTGDPNQPQHF.

The V and J genes are TRBV3-1 (or the pseudogene TRBV3-2) and TRBJ2-1; 9 bases fit TRBD1. This CDR3 is built from 16 residues. The V gene's germline CDR1 is LGHDT and CDR2 YNNKEL (reference sequence). With V trimmed by 0 bases and J by 8 bases, 8 bases remained unmatched. For the CDR3, the DNA is TGTGCCAGCAGCCAAGATTGGGGGACAGGGATCGATGAGCAGTTCTTC. It yields the protein CASSQDWGTGIDEQFF.

CDR3 residues: CASSAGSGGTEAFF. The CDR3, as DNA: TGTGCCAGCAGTGCCGGGTCCGGAGGTACTGAAGCTTTCTTT. V usage is TRBV6-2 or TRBV6-3 and J usage is TRBJ1-1; no clear D. Germline V lookup: CDR1 MNHEY, CDR2 SVGEGT. The CDR3 consists of 14 residues. Trimming shortened V by 5 bases and J by 5 bases, and 15 bases separated the two germline ends.

This rearrangement joins TRBV19 to TRBJ1-2; 7 bases line up with TRBD1. Germline V CDR1 and CDR2: LNHDA, SQIVND (reference sequence). This CDR3 is 15 amino acids long. V was clipped by 3 bases and J by 4 bases; unmatched bases: 8. The CDR3 DNA reads TGTGCCAGTAGTATGTTAGACAGGGAAGGCTATGGCTACACCTTC. The encoded protein is CASSMLDREGYGYTF. Complete variable domain (other parts from reference TRBV19 and TRBJ1-2): DGGITQSPKYLFRKEGQNVTLSCEQNLNHDAMYWYRQDPGQGLRLIYYSQIVNDFQKGDIAEGYSVSREKKESFPLTVTSAQKNPTAFYLCASSMLDREGYGYTFGSGTRLTVV.

The gene calls are TRBV28 and TRBJ1-1; perhaps TRBD1 as D (6 bases). The CDR3 loop spans 18 amino acids. Trimming took 3 bases from V and 0 from J, leaving 20 bases between them. Germline CDR1 and CDR2: MDHEN and SYDVKM. CDR3 sequence (DNA): TGTGCCAGCAGTTTGGGCCCTACTCCGACAGGCATGAACACTGAAGCTTTCTTT. Translation gives CASSLGPTPTGMNTEAFF. Full variable domain (remainder filled in from reference TRBV28 and TRBJ1-1): DVKVTQSSRYLVKRTGEKVFLECVQDMDHENMFWYRQDPGLGLRLIYFSYDVKMKEKGDIPEGYSVSREKKERFSLILESASTNQTSMYLCASSLGPTPTGMNTEAFFGQGTRLTVV.

The gene calls are TRBV24-1 and TRBJ1-2; weak D call: TRBD1 (5 bases). CDR1 and CDR2 (germline): KGHDR, SFDVKD. Trimming shortened V by 3 bases and J by 4 bases, and 11 bases separated the two germline ends. The CDR3 runs 14 residues. The CDR3 reads CATSDTRRAYGYTF. The CDR3 DNA reads as TGTGCCACCAGTGATACTCGCAGGGCCTATGGCTACACCTTC.

J is TRBJ2-5 and V is TRBV4-3, with 13 bases aligning to TRBD2. From germline, CDR1 is LGHNA and CDR2 YSLEER. The J segment lost 0 bases and the V segment lost 3 bases, leaving 1 base of the junction unmatched. The CDR3 covers 16 residues. The CDR3 coding sequence is TGCGCCAGCAGCCACGGACTAGCGGGGGACCAAGAGACCCAGTACTTC. Encoded protein: CASSHGLAGDQETQYF.

This clone was detected once. The chain joins TRBV20-1 to TRBJ2-7; 15 positions agree with TRBD2. The V gene's germline CDR1 is DFQATT and CDR2 SNEGSKA (reference sequence). This CDR3 comprises 15 residues. After removal of 3 bases from V and 9 bases from J, the junction contained 9 bases not matched to a gene. The CDR3 DNA reads TGCAGTGCTAGTAGTTCAGGGACTAGCGGGGGGCGGCAGTACTTC. This gives the protein CSASSSGTSGGRQYF.

The V gene is TRBV30, the J gene TRBJ2-1; the match to TRBD2 covers 7 bases. The V gene end was trimmed by 0 bases and the J gene end by 0 bases; junction bases not matched to a gene: 5. CDR3 length: 16 amino acids. Germline V CDR1 and CDR2: GTSNPN, SVGIG (reference sequence). CDR3 nucleotide sequence: TGTGCCTGGAGTGTCCCCGGGGGGAGCTCCTACAATGAGCAGTTCTTC. As protein: CAWSVPGGSSYNEQFF.

V gene TRBV24-1 combines with J gene TRBJ2-2, with 7 bases identical to TRBD2. The CDR3 is 14 amino acids. Trimming at V came to 4 bases and at J to 6 bases, leaving 4 bases not matched to a gene. Germline V gene data show CDR1 as KGHDR and CDR2 as SFDVKD. Written as DNA, the CDR3 is TGTGCCACCAGTGACGCCGGACTAGCCGGGGAGCTGTTTTTT. Protein sequence: CATSDAGLAGELFF.

The chain recombines TRBV6-5 with TRBJ1-1; D uncertain. Germline assignment: CDR1 MNHEY and CDR2 SVGAGI. V lost 6 bases to trimming and J lost 6 bases, with 20 bases between them. This CDR3 comprises 15 residues. CDR3 loop: CASSRSVEGWSEAFF. CDR3 DNA: TGTGCCAGCAGCCGCTCCGTCGAGGGTTGGTCTGAAGCTTTCTTT.

The gene calls are TRBV11-1 and TRBJ1-4; D gene ambiguous. V was clipped by 3 bases and J by 5 bases, with 7 bases between them. This CDR3 has 13 residues. CDR1 is SGHAT and CDR2 is FQDESV in the germline V gene (reference sequence). The CDR3 spells CASSFGGNEKLFF. As DNA, the CDR3 is TGTGCCAGCAGCTTCGGAGGGAATGAAAAACTGTTTTTT.